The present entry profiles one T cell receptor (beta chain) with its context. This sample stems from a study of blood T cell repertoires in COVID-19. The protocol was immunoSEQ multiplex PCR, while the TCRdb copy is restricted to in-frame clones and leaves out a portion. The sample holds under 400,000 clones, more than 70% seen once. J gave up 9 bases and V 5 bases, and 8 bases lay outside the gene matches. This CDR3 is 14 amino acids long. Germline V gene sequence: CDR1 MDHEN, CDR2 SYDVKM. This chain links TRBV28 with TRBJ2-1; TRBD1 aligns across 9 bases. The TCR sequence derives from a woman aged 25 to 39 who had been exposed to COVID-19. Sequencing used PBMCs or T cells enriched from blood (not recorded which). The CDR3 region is CASSLTGGASEQFF. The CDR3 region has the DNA TGTGCCAGCAGTCTTACAGGGGGCGCGTCTGAGCAGTTCTTC.